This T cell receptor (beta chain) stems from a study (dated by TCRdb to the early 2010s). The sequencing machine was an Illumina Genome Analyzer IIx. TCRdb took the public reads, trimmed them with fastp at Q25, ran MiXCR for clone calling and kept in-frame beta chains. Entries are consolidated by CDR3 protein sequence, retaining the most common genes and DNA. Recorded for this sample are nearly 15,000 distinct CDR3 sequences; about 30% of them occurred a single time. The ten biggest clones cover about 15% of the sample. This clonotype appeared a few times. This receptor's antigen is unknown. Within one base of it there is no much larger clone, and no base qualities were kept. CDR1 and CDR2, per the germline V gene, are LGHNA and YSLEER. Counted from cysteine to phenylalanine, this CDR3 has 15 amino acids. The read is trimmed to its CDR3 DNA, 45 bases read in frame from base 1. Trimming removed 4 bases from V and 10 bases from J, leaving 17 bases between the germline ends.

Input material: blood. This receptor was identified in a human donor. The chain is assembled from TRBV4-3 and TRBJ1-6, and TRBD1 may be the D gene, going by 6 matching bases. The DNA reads TGCGCCAGCAGCCGAGAGACAGGTGGAGGATCACCCCTCCACTTT. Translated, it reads CASSRETGGGSPLHF.